This TCR beta chain stems from a study of T cell responses to AZD1222 COVID-19 vaccine. The CDR3 is 17 residues long. Germline CDR1 reads MGHRA; CDR2 reads YSYEKL. Trimming at V came to 4 bases and at J to 1 base, leaving 13 bases not matched to a gene. The table came from immunoSEQ multiplex PCR; TCRdb's copy has only in-frame clones and leaves some out. The sample shows 40,000 to 55,000 clones, 85% to 90% of them seen only once. The chain uses TRBV4-1 and TRBJ2-7; TRBD2 matches at 7 bases. The sequence came from an adult who received the AZD1222 COVID-19 vaccine. The material sequenced was peripheral blood, taken 28 days after the second AZD1222 dose. The CDR3 DNA follows: TGCGCCAGCAGCCGATTCCCCGCCGGGACTACATCCTACGAGCAGTACTTC. It codes for CASSRFPAGTTSYEQYF.